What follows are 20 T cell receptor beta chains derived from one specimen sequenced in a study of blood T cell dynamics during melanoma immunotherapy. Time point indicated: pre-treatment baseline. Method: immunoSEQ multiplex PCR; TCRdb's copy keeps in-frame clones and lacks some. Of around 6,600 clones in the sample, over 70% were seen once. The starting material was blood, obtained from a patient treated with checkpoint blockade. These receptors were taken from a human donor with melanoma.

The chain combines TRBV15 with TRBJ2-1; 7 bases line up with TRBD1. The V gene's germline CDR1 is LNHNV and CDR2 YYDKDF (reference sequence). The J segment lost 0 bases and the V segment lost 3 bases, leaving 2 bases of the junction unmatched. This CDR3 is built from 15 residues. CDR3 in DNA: TGTGCCACCAGCAGGGACAGGAGCTCCTACAATGAGCAGTTCTTC. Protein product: CATSRDRSSYNEQFF.

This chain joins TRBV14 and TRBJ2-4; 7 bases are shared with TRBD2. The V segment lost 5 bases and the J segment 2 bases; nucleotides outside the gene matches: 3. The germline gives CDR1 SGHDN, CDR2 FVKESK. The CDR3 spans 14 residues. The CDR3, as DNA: TGTGCCAGCAGCGGGACTATCACCAAAAACATTCAGTACTTC. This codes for CASSGTITKNIQYF.

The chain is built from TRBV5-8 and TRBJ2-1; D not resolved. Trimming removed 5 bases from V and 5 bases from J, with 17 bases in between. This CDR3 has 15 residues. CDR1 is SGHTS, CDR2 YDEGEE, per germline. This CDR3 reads CASRGRVLDNNEQFF. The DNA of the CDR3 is TGTGCCAGCAGGGGTCGAGTGCTGGATAACAATGAGCAGTTCTTC.

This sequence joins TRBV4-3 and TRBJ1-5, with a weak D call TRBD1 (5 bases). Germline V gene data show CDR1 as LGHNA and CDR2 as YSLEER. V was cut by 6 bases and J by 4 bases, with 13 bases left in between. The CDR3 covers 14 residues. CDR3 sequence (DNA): TGCGCCAGCAGTCTCGGGACGGAGAATCAGCCCCAGCATTTT. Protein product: CASSLGTENQPQHF.

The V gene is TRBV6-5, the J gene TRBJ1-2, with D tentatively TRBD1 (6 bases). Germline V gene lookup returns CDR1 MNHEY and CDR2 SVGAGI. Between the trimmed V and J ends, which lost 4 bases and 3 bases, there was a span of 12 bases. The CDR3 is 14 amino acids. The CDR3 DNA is TGTGCCAGCAGTTTTAAGACAGGCGACTATGGCTACACCTTC. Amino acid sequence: CASSFKTGDYGYTF.

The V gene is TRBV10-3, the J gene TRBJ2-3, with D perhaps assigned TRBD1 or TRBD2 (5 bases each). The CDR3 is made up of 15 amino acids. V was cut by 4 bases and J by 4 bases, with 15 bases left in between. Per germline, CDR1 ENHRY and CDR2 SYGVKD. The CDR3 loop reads CAISGSFEGPDTQYF. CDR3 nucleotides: TGTGCCATCAGTGGTTCTTTTGAGGGGCCAGATACGCAGTATTTT.

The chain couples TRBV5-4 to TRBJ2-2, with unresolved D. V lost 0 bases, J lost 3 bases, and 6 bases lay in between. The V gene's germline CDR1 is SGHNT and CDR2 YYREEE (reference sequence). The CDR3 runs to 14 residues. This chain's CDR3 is CASSLGSYTGELFF. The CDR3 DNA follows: TGTGCCAGCAGCTTGGGCTCTTACACCGGGGAGCTGTTTTTT.

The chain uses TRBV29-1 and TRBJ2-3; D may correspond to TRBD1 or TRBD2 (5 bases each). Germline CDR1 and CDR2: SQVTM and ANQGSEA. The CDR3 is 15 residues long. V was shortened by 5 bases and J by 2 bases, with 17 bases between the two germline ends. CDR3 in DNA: TGCAGCGTTCTCGCCGGGGCCGGCGTCACAGATACGCAGTATTTT. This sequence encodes CSVLAGAGVTDTQYF.

The CDR3 region is CASREAGPKWNEQFF. The CDR3 DNA follows: TGTGCCAGCAGAGAAGCGGGTCCGAAGTGGAATGAGCAGTTCTTC. The chain links TRBV5-8 to TRBJ2-1; D is possibly TRBD2 (6 bases). Trimming took off 5 bases at V and 7 bases at J, with 19 bases between the two ends. Germline V gene data show CDR1 as SGHTS and CDR2 as YDEGEE. CDR3 length equals 15 residues.

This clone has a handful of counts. The DNA of the CDR3 is TGTGCCAGCAGCCTCCGGACAGGCTTTAGCAATCAGCCCCAGCATTTT. The encoded protein is CASSLRTGFSNQPQHF. V and J are TRBV5-6 and TRBJ1-5; 7 nucleotides agree with TRBD1. This CDR3 spans 16 amino acids. Looked up from germline, CDR1 is SGHDT and CDR2 is YYEEEE. V was clipped by 4 bases and J by 0 bases; unmatched bases: 7.

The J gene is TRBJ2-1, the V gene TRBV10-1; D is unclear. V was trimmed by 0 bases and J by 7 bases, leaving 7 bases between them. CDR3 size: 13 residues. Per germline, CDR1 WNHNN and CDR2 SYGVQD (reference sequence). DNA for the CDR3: TGCGCCAGCAGTGAGTCAGCCCGGAATGAGCAGTTCTTC. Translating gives CASSESARNEQFF.

The CDR3 reads CASSLGGWGEKLFF. The CDR3 DNA is TGTGCCAGCAGCTTAGGGGGCTGGGGTGAAAAACTGTTTTTT. V usage is TRBV7-8 and J usage is TRBJ1-4, with D possibly matching TRBD1 (5 bases). Per germline, CDR1 SGHVS and CDR2 FQNEAQ. The CDR3 has 14 amino acids. V was clipped by 1 base and J by 7 bases, with 10 bases between them. The full variable domain, with the rest looked up from reference TRBV7-8 and TRBJ1-4, is GAGVSQSPRYKVAKRGQDVALRCDPISGHVSLFWYQQALGQGPEFLTYFQNEAQLDKSGLPSDRFFAERPEGSVSTLKIQRTQQEDSAVYLCASSLGGWGEKLFFGSGTQLSVL.

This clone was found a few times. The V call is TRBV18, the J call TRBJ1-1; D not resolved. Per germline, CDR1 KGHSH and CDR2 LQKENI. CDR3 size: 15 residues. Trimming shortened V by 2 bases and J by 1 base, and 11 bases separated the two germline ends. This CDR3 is CASSPSSGGNTEAFF. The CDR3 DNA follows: TGTGCCAGCTCACCATCGAGTGGAGGGAACACTGAAGCTTTCTTT.

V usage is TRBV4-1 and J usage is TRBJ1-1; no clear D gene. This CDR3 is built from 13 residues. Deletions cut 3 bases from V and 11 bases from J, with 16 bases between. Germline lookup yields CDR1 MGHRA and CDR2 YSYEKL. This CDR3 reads CASSQALDQSAFF. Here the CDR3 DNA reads TGCGCCAGCAGCCAGGCCCTGGACCAATCCGCTTTCTTT.

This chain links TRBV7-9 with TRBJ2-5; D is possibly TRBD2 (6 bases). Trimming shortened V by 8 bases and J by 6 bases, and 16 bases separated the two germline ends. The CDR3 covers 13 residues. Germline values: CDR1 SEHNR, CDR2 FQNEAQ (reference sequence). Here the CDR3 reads CASGSEGWQTQYF. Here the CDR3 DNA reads TGTGCCAGCGGCTCGGAGGGGTGGCAGACCCAGTACTTC.

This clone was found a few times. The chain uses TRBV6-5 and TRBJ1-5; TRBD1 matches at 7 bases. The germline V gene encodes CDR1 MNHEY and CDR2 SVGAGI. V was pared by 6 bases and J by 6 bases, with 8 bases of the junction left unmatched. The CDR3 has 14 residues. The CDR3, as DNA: TGTGCCAGCAGAGCGGGACAGCAATCTCAGCCCCAGCATTTT. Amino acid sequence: CASRAGQQSQPQHF.

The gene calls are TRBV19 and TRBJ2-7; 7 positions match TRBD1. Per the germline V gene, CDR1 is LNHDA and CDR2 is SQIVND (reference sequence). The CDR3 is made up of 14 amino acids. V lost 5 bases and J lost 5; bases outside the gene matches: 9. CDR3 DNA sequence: TGTGCCAGTAGTGCCTCGACAGGGCTGGACGAGCAGTACTTC. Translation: CASSASTGLDEQYF.

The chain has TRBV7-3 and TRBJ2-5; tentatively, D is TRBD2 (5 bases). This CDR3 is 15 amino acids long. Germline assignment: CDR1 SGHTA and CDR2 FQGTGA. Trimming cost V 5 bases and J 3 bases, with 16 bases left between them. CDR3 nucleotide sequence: TGTGCCAGCAGCCCGTATTCGGGGTCAGAAGAGACCCAGTACTTC. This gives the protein CASSPYSGSEETQYF. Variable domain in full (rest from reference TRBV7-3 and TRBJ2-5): GAGVSQTPSNKVTEKGKYVELRCDPISGHTALYWYRQSLGQGPEFLIYFQGTGAADDSGLPNDRFFAVRPEGSVSTLKIQRTERGDSAVYLCASSPYSGSEETQYFGPGTRLLVL.

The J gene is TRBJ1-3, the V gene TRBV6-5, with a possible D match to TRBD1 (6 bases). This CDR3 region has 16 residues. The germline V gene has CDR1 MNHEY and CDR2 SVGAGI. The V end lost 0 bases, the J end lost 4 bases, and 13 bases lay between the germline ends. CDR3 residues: CASSYSKQGRGNTIYF. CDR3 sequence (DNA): TGTGCCAGCAGTTACTCAAAACAGGGCCGGGGAAACACCATATATTTT.

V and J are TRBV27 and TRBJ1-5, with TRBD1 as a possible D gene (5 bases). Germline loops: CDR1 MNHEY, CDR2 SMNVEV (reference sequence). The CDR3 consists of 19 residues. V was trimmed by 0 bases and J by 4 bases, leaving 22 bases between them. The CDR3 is CASSLSTRTGVIGNQPQHF. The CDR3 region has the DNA TGTGCCAGCAGTTTATCGACTAGGACGGGGGTTATCGGAAATCAGCCCCAGCATTTT.